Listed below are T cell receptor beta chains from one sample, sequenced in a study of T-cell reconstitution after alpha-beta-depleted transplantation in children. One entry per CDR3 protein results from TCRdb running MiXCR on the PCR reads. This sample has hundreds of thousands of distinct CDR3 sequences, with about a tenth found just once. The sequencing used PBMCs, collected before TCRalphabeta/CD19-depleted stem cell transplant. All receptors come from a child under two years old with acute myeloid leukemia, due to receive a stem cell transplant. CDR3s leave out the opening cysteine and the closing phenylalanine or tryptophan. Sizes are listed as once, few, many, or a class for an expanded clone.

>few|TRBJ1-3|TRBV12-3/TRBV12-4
ASSLPGEDTIY
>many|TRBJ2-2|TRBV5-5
ASSAQTGGFGELF
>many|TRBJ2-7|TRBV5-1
ASSLRQGPGYEQY
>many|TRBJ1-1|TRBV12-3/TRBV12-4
ASSSGAGGTEAF
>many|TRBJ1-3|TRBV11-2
ASSLVLSSGNTIY
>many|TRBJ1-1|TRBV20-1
SPRQGATTEAF
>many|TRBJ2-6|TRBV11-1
ASSLEWDSLYSGANVLT
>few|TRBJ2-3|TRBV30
AWSVTDTQY
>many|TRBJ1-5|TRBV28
ASSWGRVGNQPQH
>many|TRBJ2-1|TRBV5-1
ASSKGLAGWGNEQF